This T cell receptor (beta chain) was recorded in a study of blood T cell repertoires in COVID-19 (dated by TCRdb to 2018 to 2020). Regarding the complete study: Samples from collaborators originated in the United States, Italy and Spain and spanned both the acute and convalescent phases of COVID-19. The sample metadata nearly always contained a de-identified subject ID, COVID-19 status, age in years and sex. Deeply sampled blood TCRbeta repertoires from subjects exposed to, actively infected with, or recovered from COVID-19 were included in the dataset. The samples were drawn from two sources: the first 160 participants of the ongoing ImmuneRACE study, and some 1,300 subjects contributed by 6 global collaborators. The prospective study material was composed of cDNA or gDNA derived from T cells, B-cell-depleted T cells, or PBMCs. The repertoires were released in a freely available public database meant as a resource for research on the immune response to SARS-CoV-2. HLA class I and class II types, where available, came from metadata supplied by the sample provider rather than from assay-based typing.

A word on this clone: It has no known antigen specificity. Base qualities are missing; no much larger clone stands one base away.

Whole blood was collected in K2EDTA tubes by collaborating institutions according to the institutions' own protocols. Collaborator samples were shipped for TCRbeta analysis as frozen whole blood, isolated PBMCs, or DNA extracted from either sample type. TCRbeta CDR3 regions were amplified from genomic DNA using the immunoSEQ Assay, a bias-controlled multiplex PCR. From the authors' description of their analysis: Nucleated cell counts per sample were estimated from amplification of reference gene primers within the assay. To quantify the absolute abundance of each unique TCRbeta CDR3 rearrangement, sequence reads were collapsed and filtered. For each sample, productive Simpson clonality was calculated by taking the square root of Simpson's diversity index across productive rearrangements. Not all clones reach the TCRdb copy of this immuneACCESS table, which keeps in-frame sequences only. Checked studies attribute under half of the gap to unresolved V genes and leave the rest unexplained. D and trimming were read from the DNA, whereas the V and J calls and clone size are those reported in that table. The sample table contains about 46,000 clones; only one count was recorded for 84% of them. The ten largest make up approximately 10% of the sample.

General study outcomes and caveats: The amount of clinical and demographic metadata varied by source and participant and was provided uncurated.

The germline V gene yields WSHSY for CDR1 and SAAADI for CDR2. Reading from cysteine to phenylalanine, the CDR3 counts 16 amino acids. The CDR3 DNA has 48 bases and is translated from base 1. The trim is 2 bases for V and 0 bases for J, with a gap of 8 bases between the germline ends. The receptor was derived from a man aged 55 to 70 with acute or convalescent COVID-19. The source material was peripheral blood. The chain links TRBV10-2 with TRBJ2-6; no D gene is confidently identified. DNA sequence: TGCGCCAGCAGTGAGGTAAAAGCCTCTGGGGCCAACGTCCTGACTTTC. Its protein is CASSEVKASGANVLTF.